The T cell receptor beta chain under discussion was sequenced for a study of T cell changes during pregnancy in multiple sclerosis. Germline V lookup: CDR1 LNHDA, CDR2 SQIVND (reference sequence). The germline V and J ends were trimmed by 3 bases and 7 bases, with 10 bases remaining between them. The CDR3 runs to 13 residues. The repertoire was sequenced with immunoSEQ multiplex PCR; TCRdb's copy has only in-frame clones and lacks some. Found here are about 40,000 clones, roughly 91% of them singletons; the top ten hold approximately 8.4%. Here the sequenced sample was CD8+ T cells from peripheral blood mononuclear cells, taken before pregnancy. The gene calls are TRBV19 and TRBJ1-5; TRBD1 might be the D (5 bases). This receptor was identified in a female donor with multiple sclerosis, enrolled in a pregnancy study. The CDR3 DNA follows: TGTGCCAGTAGTATTTCGGGGGACCAGCCCCAGCATTTT. Its translation: CASSISGDQPQHF. The variable domain in full, with the rest retrieved from reference TRBV19 and TRBJ1-5, is DGGITQSPKYLFRKEGQNVTLSCEQNLNHDAMYWYRQDPGQGLRLIYYSQIVNDFQKGDIAEGYSVSREKKESFPLTVTSAQKNPTAFYLCASSISGDQPQHFGDGTRLSIL.